This TCR beta chain came from a study of blood T cells in healthy people across ages. Looked up from germline, CDR1 is DFQATT and CDR2 is SNEGSKA (reference sequence). This CDR3 has 14 amino acids. V dropped 6 bases and J dropped 4 bases, with 18 bases sitting between them. A sample-barcoded 5' primer and a J-beta primer mix were used in a second PCR of roughly 7 to 12 cycles. MiXCR was run by TCRdb on the 5' RACE reads, yielding one entry per CDR3 protein. The sample shows approximately 900,000 distinct CDR3 sequences, approximately 49% of them seen only once. This clonotype was observed a single time.

The chain carries TRBV20-1 and TRBJ1-1, with a possible D match to TRBD1 (6 bases). This TCR derives from a man in his thirties or forties in good health. The material sequenced was blood. The CDR3 DNA sequence: TGCAGTGCCAGGAAAACAGGGCGCATCACTGAAGCTTTCTTT. Translation: CSARKTGRITEAFF.